The 32 T cell receptor beta chains below come from one sample, sequenced in a study of blood T cell repertoires in COVID-19. Only in-frame clones appear in the TCRdb table, and some are missing; sequencing was by immunoSEQ multiplex PCR. There are roughly 250,000 clones in the sample; roughly nine tenths occur only once, and 2% to 2.5% lies in the top ten. Source material: PBMCs or T cells enriched from blood (not recorded which). The origin of the receptors is a young woman who had recovered from COVID-19.

The chain recombines TRBV3-1 (or the pseudogene TRBV3-2) with TRBJ2-7, with 8 bases matching TRBD1. Trimming at V came to 2 bases and at J to 7 bases, leaving 7 bases not matched to a gene. Germline assignment: CDR1 LGHDT and CDR2 YNNKEL (reference sequence). The CDR3 consists of 14 residues. CDR3 nucleotides: TGTGCCAGCAGCCAACTCGCAGGGGGCGGTGAGCAGTACTTC. It specifies CASSQLAGGGEQYF.

V and J are TRBV30 and TRBJ1-2; D remains unclear. Trimming took off 0 bases at V and 4 bases at J, with 9 bases between the two ends. Germline loops: CDR1 GTSNPN, CDR2 SVGIG (reference sequence). The CDR3 is 13 amino acids. DNA for the CDR3: TGTGCCTGGAGTGTGGGGAGGGCCTATGGCTACACCTTC. Protein: CAWSVGRAYGYTF.

The genes are TRBV7-2 and TRBJ1-5; the D is unclear. The CDR3 is made up of 13 amino acids. The germline V gene encodes CDR1 SGHTA and CDR2 FQGNSA. Trimming pared 4 bases from V and 4 bases from J, leaving 8 bases between. The CDR3 DNA is TGTGCCAGCAGCTACGGAGCTAATCAGCCCCAGCATTTT. Its protein product is CASSYGANQPQHF.

The CDR3 DNA follows: TGTGCCAGTAGTCCCCACAGGGGCAACGGAGAGACCCAGTACTTC. It codes for CASSPHRGNGETQYF. The genes are TRBV19 and TRBJ2-5, with 7 bases that match TRBD1. Germline trimming cut 5 bases from V and 4 bases from J; bases unmatched to any gene: 10. Germline values: CDR1 LNHDA, CDR2 SQIVND (reference sequence). CDR3 size: 15 residues. The full variable domain, its missing parts supplied by reference TRBV19 and TRBJ2-5, is DGGITQSPKYLFRKEGQNVTLSCEQNLNHDAMYWYRQDPGQGLRLIYYSQIVNDFQKGDIAEGYSVSREKKESFPLTVTSAQKNPTAFYLCASSPHRGNGETQYFGPGTRLLVL.

J is TRBJ2-7 and V is TRBV2; D is possibly TRBD1 (7 bases). Germline CDR1 and CDR2: SNHLY and FYNNEI. The CDR3 is 12 residues long. The V and J ends lost 10 bases and 3 bases respectively, with 13 bases between them. CDR3 coding DNA: TGTGCCAACGGGGGACAGAGCTACGAGCAGTACTTC. This gives the protein CANGGQSYEQYF.

The chain combines TRBV6-5 with TRBJ1-2; D is unclear. Germline CDR1 is MNHEY and CDR2 is SVGAGI. V was cut by 3 bases and J by 4 bases, with 12 bases left in between. The CDR3 length is 14 residues. The CDR3 protein is CASSYDTETYGYTF. In DNA form, the CDR3 reads TGTGCCAGCAGTTATGACACAGAAACCTATGGCTACACCTTC.

This chain uses TRBV5-1 with TRBJ2-1; D may be TRBD2 (5 bases). Deletions cut 0 bases from V and 4 bases from J, with 20 bases between. The CDR3 totals 18 residues. Germline loops: CDR1 SGHRS, CDR2 YFSETQ. CDR3 residues: CASSLVLRLPSLYNEQFF. The CDR3 bases are TGCGCCAGCAGCTTGGTCCTGAGACTACCATCCTTATACAATGAGCAGTTCTTC.

The rearrangement uses TRBV6-6 and TRBJ2-5; 12 bases are a match to TRBD2. The CDR3 has 16 amino acids. Germline V gene lookup returns CDR1 MNHNY and CDR2 SVGAGI (reference sequence). Trimming cost V 2 bases and J 1 base; bases outside gene matches: 2. The chain's CDR3 is CASSYGTSGPQETQYF. Here the CDR3 DNA reads TGTGCCAGCAGTTACGGGACTAGCGGGCCCCAAGAGACCCAGTACTTC.

J is TRBJ1-2 and V is TRBV29-1; 9 bases align to TRBD1. Germline V gene sequence: CDR1 SQVTM, CDR2 ANQGSEA. The CDR3 loop spans 13 amino acids. The trim removed 7 bases at V and 6 bases at J, leaving 9 bases unmatched. The CDR3 DNA reads as TGCAGCGACTATGGACAGGGGTCGGATGGCTACACCTTC. Amino acids: CSDYGQGSDGYTF.

This chain joins TRBV2 and TRBJ2-5; 12 nucleotides agree with TRBD2. The CDR3 totals 14 residues. V lost 5 bases and J lost 5; bases outside the gene matches: 3. Germline V gene sequence: CDR1 SNHLY, CDR2 FYNNEI. The CDR3 DNA is TGTGCCAGCAGTCGAACTAGCGGGGGGGAGACCCAGTACTTC. Encoded protein: CASSRTSGGETQYF.

The J gene is TRBJ1-4, the V gene TRBV3-1 (or the pseudogene TRBV3-2); TRBD1 agrees at 7 bases. The CDR3 length is 14 residues. From germline, CDR1 is LGHDT and CDR2 YNNKEL (reference sequence). V was pared by 1 base and J by 8 bases, with 4 bases of the junction left unmatched. CDR3 DNA sequence: TGTGCCAGCAGCCAAGGACAGGGTAGGGAAAAACTGTTTTTT. The encoded protein is CASSQGQGREKLFF.

CDR3 residues: CARAIAGASYEQYF. The CDR3 DNA is TGTGCCAGAGCCATAGCGGGGGCCTCCTACGAGCAGTACTTC. This chain uses TRBV2 with TRBJ2-7, with 9 bases identical to TRBD2. The V and J ends lost 9 bases and 0 bases, in that order; junction bases with no gene match: 6. Germline V lookup: CDR1 SNHLY, CDR2 FYNNEI. The CDR3 has 14 amino acids.

The V and J genes are TRBV5-6 and TRBJ1-5; D is possibly TRBD1 (6 bases). V dropped 4 bases and J dropped 3 bases, with 8 bases sitting between them. The CDR3 consists of 13 residues. The V gene's germline CDR1 is SGHDT and CDR2 YYEEEE. The CDR3 loop is CASSGGPNQPQHF. In nucleotides, the CDR3 is TGTGCCAGCAGCGGGGGCCCCAATCAGCCCCAGCATTTT.

The V gene is TRBV2, the J gene TRBJ2-7; D is possibly TRBD2 (5 bases). This CDR3 comprises 13 residues. Germline V gives CDR1 SNHLY, CDR2 FYNNEI. Between the trimmed V and J ends, which lost 4 bases and 3 bases, there was a span of 10 bases. DNA of the CDR3: TGTGCCAGCAGTGGGGCGGGTTTCTACGAGCAGTACTTC. This translates into CASSGAGFYEQYF.

V is TRBV5-1 and J is TRBJ1-1; D not resolved. The ends were cut back, 3 bases at V and 10 bases at J, with 19 bases in the middle. Germline V gene sequence: CDR1 SGHRS, CDR2 YFSETQ. The CDR3 runs 14 residues. The CDR3 region has the DNA TGCGCCAGCAGCTCGACCGGGTCTCAATCGCGAGCTTTCTTT. Encoded protein: CASSSTGSQSRAFF.

The CDR3, as DNA: TGCGCCAGCAGCTTAAGTTCCGAGGGACTTAGAGATTCACCCCTCCACTTT. This translates into CASSLSSEGLRDSPLHF. The J gene is TRBJ1-6, the V gene TRBV5-1; a weak D match, TRBD1 (5 bases). Germline CDR1 is SGHRS and CDR2 is YFSETQ. The V gene lost 2 bases and the J gene lost 8 bases, with 20 bases spanning the gap. This CDR3 is 17 amino acids long.

In this sample, this clone turned up once. The J gene is TRBJ1-2, the V gene TRBV30; tentatively, D is TRBD1 (6 bases). CDR1 is GTSNPN, CDR2 SVGIG, per germline (reference sequence). The ends were cut back, 4 bases at V and 4 bases at J, with 13 bases in the middle. This CDR3 comprises 13 residues. The chain's CDR3 is CAWTGQKFYGYTF. The CDR3 nucleotides read TGTGCCTGGACCGGACAGAAGTTCTATGGCTACACCTTC.

In DNA form, the CDR3 reads TGTGCCTGGAGGCCCCTCAGCTCCTATAATTCACCCCTCCACTTT. Protein sequence: CAWRPLSSYNSPLHF. The rearrangement links TRBV30 to TRBJ1-6; D not resolved. This CDR3 comprises 15 residues. Per the germline V gene, CDR1 is GTSNPN and CDR2 is SVGIG (reference sequence). Trimming pared 3 bases from V and 0 bases from J, leaving 9 bases between.

This clone was seen a single time. This chain connects TRBV30 to TRBJ2-7, with D possibly TRBD1 on 5 matching bases. V lost 4 bases and J lost 4, with 14 bases in between. The CDR3 length is 13 residues. CDR1 GTSNPN and CDR2 SVGIG come from the germline V gene (reference sequence). The CDR3 reads CAWTSGRRYEQYF. DNA for the CDR3: TGTGCCTGGACTTCAGGGCGTCGGTACGAGCAGTACTTC.

This CDR3 reads CASILFNGGVDYEQYF. The CDR3 nucleotides read TGTGCCAGCATCTTATTCAACGGGGGAGTGGACTACGAGCAGTACTTC. This chain links TRBV2 with TRBJ2-7; a possible D gene is TRBD2 (6 bases). This CDR3 has 16 amino acids. Germline lookup yields CDR1 SNHLY and CDR2 FYNNEI. V was pared by 7 bases and J by 3 bases, with 22 bases between.

This sequence joins TRBV11-2 and TRBJ1-1; D ambiguous. The ends were cut back, 1 base at V and 8 bases at J, with 5 bases in the middle. The germline V gene has CDR1 SGHAT and CDR2 FQNNGV. The length of the CDR3 is 11 residues. CDR3 in DNA: TGTGCCAGCAGCTTAGCAGTAGAAGCTTTCTTT. This translates into CASSLAVEAFF.

The CDR3 DNA reads as TGTGCCAGCGACGTCAGGCCGATGAACACTGAAGCTTTCTTT. This translates into CASDVRPMNTEAFF. This chain links TRBV6-5 with TRBJ1-1; D unclear. Trimming left V 8 bases short and J 0 bases short, with 13 bases between. The CDR3 contains 14 residues. Germline V gene sequence: CDR1 MNHEY, CDR2 SVGAGI.

The chain employs TRBV19 and TRBJ2-5; 11 bases are a match to TRBD1. Trimming removed 9 bases from V and 3 bases from J; junction bases left unmatched: 3. CDR3 size: 13 residues. Germline V CDR1 and CDR2: LNHDA, SQIVND (reference sequence). The CDR3 region is CASGQGAEETQYF. The CDR3 bases are TGTGCCAGCGGACAGGGGGCTGAAGAGACCCAGTACTTC. Combining the CDR3 with reference TRBV19 and TRBJ2-5 gives the whole variable domain DGGITQSPKYLFRKEGQNVTLSCEQNLNHDAMYWYRQDPGQGLRLIYYSQIVNDFQKGDIAEGYSVSREKKESFPLTVTSAQKNPTAFYLCASGQGAEETQYFGPGTRLLVL.

The rearrangement links TRBV7-6 to TRBJ1-5, with 8 bases aligning to TRBD1. The CDR3 contains 15 residues. CDR1 and CDR2 (germline): SGHVS, FNYEAQ. V lost 5 bases and J lost 11; bases outside the gene matches: 14. This CDR3 is CASSPGQGPFLAQHF. In DNA form, the CDR3 reads TGTGCCAGCAGCCCTGGACAGGGACCTTTTCTTGCCCAGCATTTT.

This chain connects TRBV6-2 or TRBV6-3 to TRBJ2-3, with 9 positions matching TRBD2. In germline, CDR1 is MNHEY, CDR2 SVGEGT. CDR3 length equals 14 residues. After removal of 6 bases from V and 6 bases from J, the junction contained 7 bases not matched to a gene. The CDR3 sequence: CASSSSGEADTQYF. For the CDR3, the DNA is TGTGCCAGCAGCTCTAGCGGGGAAGCTGATACGCAGTATTTT.

This chain connects TRBV5-1 to TRBJ1-4; D remains ambiguous. Trimming shortened V by 0 bases and J by 5 bases, and 11 bases separated the two germline ends. Germline V gives CDR1 SGHRS, CDR2 YFSETQ. This CDR3 region has 15 residues. The CDR3: CASSLEGAFNEKLFF. DNA of the CDR3: TGCGCCAGCAGCTTGGAGGGAGCCTTCAATGAAAAACTGTTTTTT. Supplemented by reference TRBV5-1 and TRBJ1-4, the full variable domain reads KAGVTQTPRYLIKTRGQQVTLSCSPISGHRSVSWYQQTPGQGLQFLFEYFSETQRNKGNFPGRFSGRQFSNSRSEMNVSTLELGDSALYLCASSLEGAFNEKLFFGSGTQLSVL.

This clone appeared once. This chain links TRBV6-5 with TRBJ1-5, with a tentative D call TRBD1 (6 bases). Per the germline V gene, CDR1 is MNHEY and CDR2 is SVGAGI. Trimming took off 1 base at V and 5 bases at J, with 15 bases between the two ends. The CDR3 contains 16 residues. CDR3 coding DNA: TGTGCCAGCAGTTACTGTAACAGGGCGGAGGATCAGCCCCAGCATTTT. It yields the protein CASSYCNRAEDQPQHF.

The V gene is TRBV14, the J gene TRBJ1-1, with TRBD1 matching over 8 bases. This CDR3 has 15 residues. Germline loops: CDR1 SGHDN, CDR2 FVKESK. The V segment lost 4 bases and the J segment 6 bases; nucleotides outside the gene matches: 10. DNA of the CDR3: TGTGCCAGCAGCCCTCTGACAGGGGTGGTGGCTGAAGCTTTCTTT. It translates to CASSPLTGVVAEAFF.

V is TRBV6-5 and J is TRBJ2-5, with D hard to call. This CDR3 comprises 11 residues. Germline assignment: CDR1 MNHEY and CDR2 SVGAGI. V was trimmed by 6 bases and J by 9 bases, leaving 11 bases between them. CDR3 nucleotides: TGTGCCAGCAGCCTCCCCAGCGCCCAGTACTTC. Its translation: CASSLPSAQYF.

V and J are TRBV2 and TRBJ2-4, with D unclear. This CDR3 is built from 15 residues. CDR1 and CDR2 from the germline V gene are SNHLY and FYNNEI. Deletions cut 6 bases from V and 0 bases from J, with 12 bases between. CDR3 loop: CASSPRLIAKNIQYF. CDR3 DNA: TGTGCCAGCAGCCCTAGACTTATAGCCAAAAACATTCAGTACTTC.

The J gene is TRBJ2-7, the V gene TRBV18, with TRBD1 matching 9 bases. V was pared by 0 bases and J by 2 bases, with 2 bases of the junction left unmatched. Per germline, CDR1 KGHSH and CDR2 LQKENI. The CDR3 consists of 15 residues. The CDR3 coding sequence is TGTGCCAGCTCACCACCTGGGACAGGGCCCTACGAGCAGTACTTC. This sequence encodes CASSPPGTGPYEQYF.

The rearrangement joins TRBV28 to TRBJ2-1; TRBD1 aligns across 8 bases. CDR1 and CDR2 (germline): MDHEN, SYDVKM. The CDR3 runs 17 residues. The V segment lost 2 bases and the J segment 5 bases; nucleotides outside the gene matches: 11. CDR3 in amino acids: CASSLLTGQGTHNEQFF. In nucleotides, the CDR3 is TGTGCCAGCAGTTTACTAACAGGACAGGGCACCCACAATGAGCAGTTCTTC.